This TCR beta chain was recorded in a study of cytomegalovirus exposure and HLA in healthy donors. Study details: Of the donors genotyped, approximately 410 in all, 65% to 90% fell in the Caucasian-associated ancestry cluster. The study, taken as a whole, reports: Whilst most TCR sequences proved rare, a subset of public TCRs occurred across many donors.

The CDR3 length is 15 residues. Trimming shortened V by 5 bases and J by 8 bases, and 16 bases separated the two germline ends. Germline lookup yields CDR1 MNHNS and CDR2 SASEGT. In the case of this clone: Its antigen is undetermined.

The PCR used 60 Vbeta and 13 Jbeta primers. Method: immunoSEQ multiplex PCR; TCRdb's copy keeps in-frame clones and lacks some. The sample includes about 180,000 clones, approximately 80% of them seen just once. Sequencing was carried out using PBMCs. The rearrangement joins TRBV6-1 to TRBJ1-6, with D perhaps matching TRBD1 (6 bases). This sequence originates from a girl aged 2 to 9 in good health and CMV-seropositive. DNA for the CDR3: TGTGCCAGCAGTCAACAGGGTACTAGGGATTCACCCCTCCACTTT. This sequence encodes CASSQQGTRDSPLHF.